The T cell receptor beta chain under discussion was sequenced for a study of response to subunit inactivated influenza vaccine. Study results and caveats: Each seasonal influenza vaccination, the authors suggested, recruits few new T cells.

TCRdb fed the RT-PCR reads into MiXCR, producing one record per CDR3 protein. This sample has 650,000 or so distinct CDR3 sequences, with 12% to 15% found just once. This clonotype was counted ten times or more. What it recognizes is unknown. This CDR3 comprises 14 residues. V gave up 0 bases and J gave up 1 base, with 5 bases separating them. Germline CDR1 reads LNHDA; CDR2 reads SQIVND (reference sequence). Source: PBMCs from blood, taken 14 to 15 days before vaccination. This sequence originates from a man in his fifties or sixties who received an inactivated influenza vaccine. The chain employs TRBV19 and TRBJ2-3; D call uncertain. The CDR3 protein is CASSIDGRTDTQYF. The CDR3 coding sequence is TGTGCCAGTAGTATAGACGGTCGCACAGATACGCAGTATTTT.